This TCR beta chain is drawn from a study of T cell responses to AZD1222 COVID-19 vaccine. The CDR3 extends over 13 amino acids. V was pared by 6 bases and J by 7 bases, with 5 bases of the junction left unmatched. Regarding the study as a whole: Spike-specific TCR repertoires showed rising breadth and depth after two AZD1222 doses. The study sampled repertoires only after the peak T cell response. Unmutated regions of variants are reportedly targeted by nearly half of spike-specific TCRs.

The repertoire was sequenced with immunoSEQ multiplex PCR; TCRdb's copy has only in-frame clones and lacks some. The sample carries roughly 150,000 clones, 85% to 90% recorded once. Remarks on this clone: The antigen is unknown.

The chain has TRBV12-3 or TRBV12-4 and TRBJ1-2, with 10 bases aligning to TRBD1. This sequence was found in an adult in good health. Sequencing used peripheral blood, obtained on day 0 of AZD1222 vaccination. CDR3 nucleotides: TGTGCCAGCAGCCATAGGACAGGGGGTGGCTACACCTTC. It translates to CASSHRTGGGYTF.